Shown below are 21 T cell receptor beta chains from a single sample sequenced in a study of radiotherapy plus CTLA-4 blockade in lung cancer. The table came from immunoSEQ multiplex PCR; TCRdb's copy has only in-frame clones and leaves some out. The sample lists approximately 50,000 clones; less than 90% were seen once. The sample in question was peripheral blood, obtained from a patient treated with radiotherapy plus ipilimumab. The receptors derive from a human donor with non-small cell lung cancer that progressed on radiotherapy plus ipilimumab. Some clones in this sample may be carry-over from other donors' samples.

V gene TRBV10-2 combines with J gene TRBJ2-7; possible D gene TRBD1, 6 bases. The germline V gene encodes CDR1 WSHSY and CDR2 SAAADI. The CDR3 runs to 13 residues. Trimming removed 6 bases at V and 4 bases at J, with 13 bases between. The CDR3 is CASSRTEIYEQYF. CDR3 in DNA: TGCGCCAGCAGCCGGACAGAGATTTACGAGCAGTACTTC.

The chain carries TRBV9 and TRBJ1-2; 9 bases line up with TRBD1. The CDR3 loop spans 13 amino acids. V was pared by 6 bases and J by 8 bases, with 8 bases of the junction left unmatched. CDR1 and CDR2 (germline): SGDLS, YYNGEE. As DNA, the CDR3 is TGTGCCAGCAAGGCGGGGACAGGGTCCGGCTACACCTTC. This codes for CASKAGTGSGYTF.

The chain has TRBV9 and TRBJ2-3; 8 bases match TRBD2. Germline V gene sequence: CDR1 SGDLS, CDR2 YYNGEE. This CDR3 has 16 residues. The V and J ends lost 4 bases and 3 bases, in that order; junction bases with no gene match: 10. In DNA form, the CDR3 reads TGTGCCAGCAGCCCCGAGGTGGGACTAGGGACAGATACGCAGTATTTT. Its protein product is CASSPEVGLGTDTQYF.

The chain couples TRBV6-5 to TRBJ2-2; a weak D match, TRBD2 (5 bases). Trimming took 2 bases from V and 3 from J, leaving 10 bases between them. CDR1 is MNHEY and CDR2 is SVGAGI in the germline V gene. The CDR3 consists of 15 residues. This CDR3 is CASSYASGDTGELFF. The CDR3 DNA reads as TGTGCCAGCAGTTACGCCAGCGGAGACACCGGGGAGCTGTTTTTT.

The CDR3 DNA reads TGTGCCAGCAGTGAGGGTCCGGGGACTGAAGCTTTCTTT. It translates to CASSEGPGTEAFF. The chain joins TRBV6-4 to TRBJ1-1, with no clear D. The germline V and J ends were trimmed by 3 bases and 5 bases, with 10 bases remaining between them. The germline gives CDR1 MRHNA, CDR2 SNTAGT. The CDR3 is 13 amino acids.

The chain uses TRBV7-9 and TRBJ2-7; a weak D match, TRBD2 (5 bases). The CDR3 consists of 13 residues. Germline CDR1 and CDR2: SEHNR and FQNEAQ (reference sequence). V was pared by 2 bases and J by 5 bases, with 10 bases between. CDR3 nucleotide sequence: TGTGCCAGCAGCTTAATAACTAGGAACGAGCAGTACTTC. Translating gives CASSLITRNEQYF.

This sequence joins TRBV29-1 and TRBJ2-5; the D gene is possibly TRBD2 (5 bases). V shed 7 bases and J shed 1 base, with 10 bases lying between them. The CDR3 is 12 residues long. Germline CDR1 SQVTM, CDR2 ANQGSEA. The CDR3 nucleotides read TGCAGCGGTCAACTAGGCCAAGAGACCCAGTACTTC. It encodes CSGQLGQETQYF. Full variable domain (rest looked up from reference TRBV29-1 and TRBJ2-5): SAVISQKPSRDICQRGTSLTIQCQVDSQVTMMFWYRQQPGQSLTLIATANQGSEATYESGFVIDKFPISRPNLTFSTLTVSNMSPEDSSIYLCSGQLGQETQYFGPGTRLLVL.

The rearrangement uses TRBV9 and TRBJ2-3, with TRBD2 identical over 7 bases. Germline lookup yields CDR1 SGDLS and CDR2 YYNGEE. With 6 bases clipped from V and 3 bases from J, the junction kept 4 bases outside the gene matches. The CDR3 has 13 residues. The CDR3, as DNA: TGTGCCAGCACCCCCGGGGGGACAGATACGCAGTATTTT. It specifies CASTPGGTDTQYF.

The CDR3 loop is CSARTGRVGYTF. DNA for the CDR3: TGCAGCGCCCGGACAGGGAGAGTTGGCTACACCTTC. The genes are TRBV29-1 and TRBJ1-2; TRBD1 matches 8 bases. Looked up from germline, CDR1 is SQVTM and CDR2 is ANQGSEA. Trimming cost V 7 bases and J 7 bases; bases outside gene matches: 8. The CDR3 extends over 12 amino acids. Looking up the rest from reference TRBV29-1 and TRBJ1-2 gives the full variable domain: SAVISQKPSRDICQRGTSLTIQCQVDSQVTMMFWYRQQPGQSLTLIATANQGSEATYESGFVIDKFPISRPNLTFSTLTVSNMSPEDSSIYLCSARTGRVGYTFGSGTRLTVV.

This sequence joins TRBV13 and TRBJ1-6, with D possibly TRBD1 on 5 matching bases. V dropped 6 bases and J dropped 7 bases, with 13 bases sitting between them. Per germline, CDR1 PRHDT and CDR2 FYEKMQ (reference sequence). The CDR3 is 14 amino acids. The CDR3 region has the DNA TGTGCCAGCAGTTCCAGGGTTTTCAATTCACCCCTCCACTTT. This codes for CASSSRVFNSPLHF.

V is TRBV5-1 and J is TRBJ2-1, with D possibly matching TRBD2 (5 bases). Germline V gene data show CDR1 as SGHRS and CDR2 as YFSETQ. This CDR3 comprises 16 residues. The germline V and J ends were trimmed by 4 bases and 2 bases, with 16 bases remaining between them. This CDR3 is CASSVQTRGTYNEQFF. The CDR3, as DNA: TGCGCCAGCAGCGTACAAACTCGGGGTACCTACAATGAGCAGTTCTTC.

This rearrangement joins TRBV27 to TRBJ1-1; 7 bases agree with TRBD1. Trimming removed 6 bases from V and 8 bases from J; junction bases left unmatched: 3. This CDR3 is 11 amino acids long. CDR1 is MNHEY and CDR2 is SMNVEV in the germline V gene (reference sequence). CDR3: CASRTGQEAFF. CDR3 bases: TGTGCCAGCAGGACAGGGCAAGAAGCTTTCTTT.

This chain links TRBV30 with TRBJ1-1; possible D gene TRBD1, 5 bases. The CDR3 totals 13 residues. The germline V gene has CDR1 GTSNPN and CDR2 SVGIG (reference sequence). V dropped 0 bases and J dropped 3 bases, with 8 bases sitting between them. The CDR3 loop reads CAWSVAGHTEAFF. CDR3 sequence (DNA): TGTGCCTGGAGTGTTGCAGGGCACACTGAAGCTTTCTTT. Together with reference TRBV30 and TRBJ1-1, the CDR3 gives the full variable domain: SQTIHQWPATLVQPVGSPLSLECTVEGTSNPNLYWYRQAAGRGLQLLFYSVGIGQISSEVPQNLSASRPQDRQFILSSKKLLLSDSGFYLCAWSVAGHTEAFFGQGTRLTVV.

This clone was detected only once. The rearrangement uses TRBV9 and TRBJ2-1; 7 bases match TRBD2. The CDR3 covers 14 residues. The ends lost 4 bases at V and 5 bases at J; junction bases unmatched: 6. The germline V gene encodes CDR1 SGDLS and CDR2 YYNGEE. The CDR3 spells CASSLGLADNEQFF. CDR3 DNA: TGTGCCAGCAGCCTAGGCCTAGCGGACAATGAGCAGTTCTTC.

The genes are TRBV5-5 and TRBJ1-5; 7 positions agree with TRBD1. J gave up 6 bases and V 2 bases, and 8 bases lay outside the gene matches. Germline V gene lookup returns CDR1 SGHKS and CDR2 YYEKEE (reference sequence). This CDR3 spans 15 amino acids. The CDR3 DNA reads as TGTGCCAGCAGCTTCTCCAGGGGGGACGGTCAGCCCCAGCATTTT. It encodes CASSFSRGDGQPQHF. Looking up the rest from reference TRBV5-5 and TRBJ1-5 gives the full variable domain: DAGVTQSPTHLIKTRGQQVTLRCSPISGHKSVSWYQQVLGQGPQFIFQYYEKEERGRGNFPDRFSARQFPNYSSELNVNALLLGDSALYLCASSFSRGDGQPQHFGDGTRLSIL.

The chain carries TRBV27 and TRBJ1-2, with D unclear. The CDR3 is made up of 14 amino acids. The germline V gene has CDR1 MNHEY and CDR2 SMNVEV (reference sequence). Trimming took off 5 bases at V and 4 bases at J, with 14 bases between the two ends. Here the CDR3 reads CASSAAVGRYGYTF. CDR3 in DNA: TGTGCCAGCAGTGCTGCGGTAGGTCGCTATGGCTACACCTTC.

This clone was recorded only once. The CDR3 DNA reads as TGTGCCAGCAGCTGGGGGACTGCAGATACGCAGTATTTT. Residues: CASSWGTADTQYF. The chain couples TRBV7-9 to TRBJ2-3, with a possible D match to TRBD2 (6 bases). The germline V gene has CDR1 SEHNR and CDR2 FQNEAQ (reference sequence). Trimming took off 4 bases at V and 4 bases at J, with 9 bases between the two ends. The CDR3 is 13 amino acids.

The chain carries TRBV29-1 and TRBJ1-4; possibly TRBD1 for D (5 bases). The CDR3 runs 14 residues. Germline CDR1 is SQVTM and CDR2 is ANQGSEA. V was shortened by 0 bases and J by 2 bases, with 7 bases between the two germline ends. The CDR3 spells CSVEDTGTNEKLFF. Written as DNA, the CDR3 is TGCAGCGTTGAAGACACAGGTACTAATGAAAAACTGTTTTTT.

CDR3 amino acids: CASSGREGLGWYEQYF. CDR3 nucleotide sequence: TGTGCCAGCAGCGGACGGGAGGGCCTAGGTTGGTACGAGCAGTACTTC. The chain uses TRBV7-2 and TRBJ2-7; 8 bases match TRBD2. Germline V gene lookup returns CDR1 SGHTA and CDR2 FQGNSA. The ends lost 5 bases at V and 4 bases at J; junction bases unmatched: 13. This CDR3 region has 16 residues.

This clone was detected only once. CDR3 loop: CASRGGQVTGELFF. Here the CDR3 DNA reads TGTGCCAGTAGGGGGGGGCAGGTCACCGGGGAGCTGTTTTTT. The gene calls are TRBV19 and TRBJ2-2; D is perhaps TRBD2 (7 bases). Trimming pared 6 bases from V and 4 bases from J, leaving 12 bases between. This CDR3 is built from 14 residues. Germline V CDR1 and CDR2: LNHDA, SQIVND (reference sequence).

This clone was observed a few times. The chain uses TRBV5-1 and TRBJ2-3, with a tentative D call TRBD1 (5 bases). Germline V gives CDR1 SGHRS, CDR2 YFSETQ. The V end was cut by 3 bases, the J end by 0 bases, with 11 bases between. The length of the CDR3 is 15 residues. The CDR3 DNA sequence: TGCGCCAGCAGCTCAGACAGTTGGAGCACAGATACGCAGTATTTT. Residues: CASSSDSWSTDTQYF.